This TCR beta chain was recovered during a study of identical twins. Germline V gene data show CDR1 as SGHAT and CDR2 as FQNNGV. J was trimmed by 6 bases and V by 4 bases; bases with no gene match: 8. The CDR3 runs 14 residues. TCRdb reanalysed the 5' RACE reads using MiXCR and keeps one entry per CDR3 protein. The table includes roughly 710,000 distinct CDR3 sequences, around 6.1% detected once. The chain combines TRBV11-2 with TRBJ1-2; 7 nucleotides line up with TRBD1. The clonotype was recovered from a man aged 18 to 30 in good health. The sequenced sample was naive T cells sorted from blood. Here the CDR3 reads CASSSLNRGDGYTF. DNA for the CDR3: TGTGCCAGCAGCTCCCTTAACAGGGGAGATGGCTACACCTTC.